What follows is one T cell receptor (beta chain) and its context. This sample stems from a study of shared T cell receptors in the human thymus. The protocol was immunoSEQ multiplex PCR, while the TCRdb copy is restricted to in-frame clones and leaves out a portion. The profile shows more than 300,000 clones, approximately 95% of them singletons. The specimen sequenced was thymocytes. The receptor was derived from a human donor.

The chain's CDR3 is CASSHTPGREGYNEQFF. Written as DNA, the CDR3 is TGTGCCAGCAGCCACACCCCGGGGCGGGAGGGGTACAATGAGCAGTTCTTC. This chain uses TRBV27 with TRBJ2-1; 9 bases line up with TRBD2. Germline CDR1 reads MNHEY; CDR2 reads SMNVEV (reference sequence). There are 17 residues in the CDR3. With V trimmed by 6 bases and J by 4 bases, 13 bases remained unmatched.